The 4 T cell receptor beta chains presented below share a single source sample, sequenced in a study of blood T cell repertoires in COVID-19. Libraries were prepared by immunoSEQ multiplex PCR; TCRdb keeps only in-frame clonotypes and omits some of them. The sample comprises approximately 170,000 clones, roughly 80% of which are singletons, and 6% to 8% rests with the top ten. The sequenced material came from peripheral blood. Every receptor here comes from a woman aged 70-85 years with COVID-19, enrolled during active disease.

The V gene is TRBV6-6, the J gene TRBJ1-1, with a possible D match to TRBD1 (5 bases). The ends were cut back, 6 bases at V and 2 bases at J, with 19 bases in the middle. This CDR3 is 16 amino acids long. Looked up from germline, CDR1 is MNHNY and CDR2 is SVGAGI (reference sequence). CDR3 DNA: TGTGCCAGCAGGGACGACACGACAGCAACTAACACTGAAGCTTTCTTT. Its protein product is CASRDDTTATNTEAFF.

The chain is built from TRBV6-5 and TRBJ1-5, with D unclear. The length of the CDR3 is 15 residues. Trimming shortened V by 4 bases and J by 4 bases, and 14 bases separated the two germline ends. Germline CDR1 MNHEY, CDR2 SVGAGI. CDR3 nucleotide sequence: TGTGCCAGCAGTTCGGGTCAGAACCTTAATCAGCCCCAGCATTTT. Translated, it gives CASSSGQNLNQPQHF.

The chain couples TRBV12-2 to TRBJ2-1; the tabulated D call, TRBD2, remains unverified against the DNA. TRBV12-2 is described as a pseudogene. This CDR3 is 15 amino acids long. The CDR3 spells CASRPIGSRENEQFF. In nucleotides, the CDR3 is TGTGCAAGTCGCCCGATAGGGAGCCGGGAGAATGAGCAGTTCTTC.

CDR3 residues: CASSSRRPTGGYEQYF. As DNA, the CDR3 is TGTGCCAGCAGCTCCAGGAGGCCGACAGGGGGGTACGAGCAGTACTTC. This chain uses TRBV7-2 with TRBJ2-7; 9 bases line up with TRBD1. CDR1 and CDR2 (germline): SGHTA, FQGNSA. CDR3 length: 16 amino acids. Trimming at V came to 4 bases and at J to 4 bases, leaving 11 bases not matched to a gene.